A single sample is the source of the 20 T cell receptor beta chains below, sequenced in a study of cytomegalovirus exposure and HLA in healthy donors. The PCR made use of 60 Vbeta and 13 Jbeta primers. Data came from immunoSEQ multiplex PCR; TCRdb stores just in-frame clones and leaves some out. The data contain 150,000 or so clones, roughly 83% of them singletons. Sequenced input: PBMCs. These receptors all stem from a man in his thirties or forties in good health and CMV-seronegative.

This clone was seen a few times. The rearrangement uses TRBV4-3 and TRBJ1-2, with 9 nucleotides matching TRBD1. The V gene end was trimmed by 0 bases and the J gene end by 3 bases; junction bases not matched to a gene: 8. Germline lookup yields CDR1 LGHNA and CDR2 YSLEER. The length of the CDR3 is 17 residues. Here the CDR3 DNA reads TGCGCCAGCAGCCAAGAGATGGGACAGGGAGGGCACTATGGCTACACCTTC. Translating it yields CASSQEMGQGGHYGYTF.

This clone was seen a handful of times. The chain joins TRBV7-2 to TRBJ2-7; D possibly corresponds to TRBD2 (5 bases). This CDR3 is built from 14 residues. Germline loops: CDR1 SGHTA, CDR2 FQGNSA. V lost 2 bases and J lost 6, with 14 bases in between. CDR3: CASSLHPQRAEQYF. CDR3 DNA sequence: TGTGCCAGCAGCTTACACCCACAGAGGGCCGAGCAGTACTTC.

CDR3 amino acids: CASSLTGGGEKLFF. The CDR3 region has the DNA TGTGCCAGCAGCTTGACAGGGGGCGGCGAAAAACTGTTTTTT. This rearrangement joins TRBV7-9 to TRBJ1-4, with 10 positions matching TRBD1. Germline loops: CDR1 SEHNR, CDR2 FQNEAQ (reference sequence). This CDR3 is 14 amino acids long. With 3 bases clipped from V and 8 bases from J, the junction kept 3 bases outside the gene matches.

This sequence joins TRBV10-3 and TRBJ1-2; D call uncertain. Germline V gives CDR1 ENHRY, CDR2 SYGVKD. The CDR3 has 12 amino acids. With 9 bases removed from V and 0 bases from J, the gap between germline ends came to 8 bases. The CDR3 coding sequence is TGTGCCATTGGCGGCTCTAACTATGGCTACACCTTC. Translation: CAIGGSNYGYTF.

The chain recombines TRBV5-4 with TRBJ2-5; 15 nucleotides line up with TRBD2. TRBJ2-7 matches the DNA end more closely, so the J call is doubtful. CDR3 size: 16 residues. Germline V CDR1 and CDR2: SGHNT, YYREEE (reference sequence). CDR3 sequence reads: CASSPGLAGGTNEQYF. The CDR3 DNA sequence: TGTGCCAGCAGCCCCGGACTAGCGGGAGGGACTAACGAGCAGTACTTC.

The chain couples TRBV19 to TRBJ1-3, with D possibly matching TRBD1 (6 bases). The V gene lost 3 bases and the J gene lost 0 bases, with 9 bases spanning the gap. Germline V gene lookup returns CDR1 LNHDA and CDR2 SQIVND (reference sequence). CDR3 length: 15 amino acids. The CDR3 region has the DNA TGTGCCAGTAGTATGGACAGATACTCTGGAAACACCATATATTTT. Residues: CASSMDRYSGNTIYF.

The J gene is TRBJ1-2, the V gene TRBV18; TRBD1 aligns across 8 bases. There are 16 residues in the CDR3. Germline V gene sequence: CDR1 KGHSH, CDR2 LQKENI. The V segment lost 3 bases and the J segment 2 bases; nucleotides outside the gene matches: 8. Here the CDR3 DNA reads TGTGCCAGCTCACCTTTAGGACAGGGCCTGAACTATGGCTACACCTTC. It is translated as CASSPLGQGLNYGYTF.

The chain combines TRBV5-1 with TRBJ1-2; 7 bases line up with TRBD1. J lost 4 bases, V lost 4 bases, and 7 bases had no gene match. The CDR3 length is 14 residues. Germline V gene data show CDR1 as SGHRS and CDR2 as YFSETQ. The CDR3 DNA sequence: TGCGCCAGCAGCCAATCCCGGACAGGCTATGGCTACACCTTC. It translates to CASSQSRTGYGYTF.

This chain links TRBV19 with TRBJ2-7; maybe TRBD2 (5 bases). This CDR3 has 11 residues. Trimming cost V 5 bases and J 7 bases, with 9 bases left between them. CDR1 and CDR2 from the germline V gene are LNHDA and SQIVND (reference sequence). CDR3 DNA sequence: TGTGCCAGTAGTTTCGGGGTTGAGCAGTACTTC. This gives the protein CASSFGVEQYF.

The chain combines TRBV15 with TRBJ1-1; 7 positions match TRBD1. The germline CDR1 and CDR2 sequences are LNHNV and YYDKDF (reference sequence). V was clipped by 1 base and J by 1 base; unmatched bases: 3. This CDR3 region has 15 residues. CDR3 in DNA: TGTGCCACCAGCAGAGTAAGGACAGGGAACACTGAAGCTTTCTTT. The encoded protein is CATSRVRTGNTEAFF.

The chain has TRBV7-6 and TRBJ2-1, with 12 nucleotides matching TRBD2. CDR3 length: 19 residues. With V trimmed by 3 bases and J by 15 bases, 24 bases remained unmatched. Germline-derived CDR1 and CDR2 are SGHVS and FNYEAQ. The CDR3 loop is CASSLSTSGRKSDYSHPFF. The CDR3 DNA sequence: TGTGCCAGCAGCTTGTCGACTAGCGGGAGAAAGTCCGATTATTCCCACCCGTTCTTC.

A few counts support this clone. The genes are TRBV18 and TRBJ1-3; D uncertain. Germline CDR1 and CDR2: KGHSH and LQKENI. With 1 base removed from V and 0 bases from J, the gap between germline ends came to 7 bases. The CDR3 contains 15 residues. CDR3 nucleotides: TGTGCCAGCTCACCACAGCGAACCTCTGGAAACACCATATATTTT. Protein: CASSPQRTSGNTIYF.

The V and J genes are TRBV5-1 and TRBJ2-1, with D possibly TRBD2 on 5 matching bases. Deletions cut 4 bases from V and 0 bases from J, with 20 bases between. Per the germline V gene, CDR1 is SGHRS and CDR2 is YFSETQ. The CDR3 totals 18 residues. CDR3 DNA sequence: TGCGCCAGCAGCACGAGGGCCACGGGATTAGGCTCCTACAATGAGCAGTTCTTC. Protein product: CASSTRATGLGSYNEQFF.

The rearrangement joins TRBV5-6 to TRBJ2-5; no reliable D call. CDR1 SGHDT and CDR2 YYEEEE come from the germline V gene. The CDR3 consists of 13 residues. Trimming left V 2 bases short and J 1 base short, with 6 bases between. CDR3 sequence: CASSFYSQETQYF. CDR3 in DNA: TGTGCCAGCAGCTTCTACAGCCAAGAGACCCAGTACTTC.

The gene calls are TRBV9 and TRBJ2-1, with 9 positions matching TRBD2. Germline trimming cut 5 bases from V and 2 bases from J; bases unmatched to any gene: 2. Germline loops: CDR1 SGDLS, CDR2 YYNGEE. The CDR3 spans 14 residues. The CDR3 spells CASRPSGTYNEQFF. The CDR3 bases are TGTGCCAGCAGGCCTAGCGGGACCTACAATGAGCAGTTCTTC.

The rearrangement uses TRBV6-6 and TRBJ2-4; D is possibly TRBD1 (6 bases). CDR3 length: 14 amino acids. The ends were cut back, 5 bases at V and 3 bases at J, with 11 bases in the middle. In germline, CDR1 is MNHNY, CDR2 SVGAGI (reference sequence). CDR3 coding DNA: TGTGCCAGCAGTAGACAGGAGTTCAAAAACATTCAGTACTTC. Its protein product is CASSRQEFKNIQYF.

The chain couples TRBV11-3 to TRBJ2-7; maybe TRBD2 (5 bases). The V end lost 5 bases, the J end lost 6 bases, and 14 bases lay between the germline ends. Germline CDR1 and CDR2: SGHNT and YENEEA. CDR3 length: 13 residues. CDR3 sequence: CASSRGIDAEQYF. CDR3 coding DNA: TGTGCCAGCAGCCGGGGTATAGATGCCGAGCAGTACTTC.

The J gene is TRBJ2-7, the V gene TRBV12-5; D is unclear. Looked up from germline, CDR1 is LGHNT and CDR2 is FRNRAP. CDR3 length: 13 residues. Trimming left V 1 base short and J 6 bases short, with 10 bases between. CDR3: CASGLELNREQYF. The CDR3 DNA follows: TGTGCTAGTGGTTTGGAACTAAATCGCGAGCAGTACTTC.

This chain uses TRBV4-2 with TRBJ1-6; TRBD1 matches 8 bases. This CDR3 region has 16 residues. The trim removed 4 bases at V and 5 bases at J, leaving 7 bases unmatched. The germline V gene has CDR1 LGHNA and CDR2 YNFKEQ. The DNA for the CDR3 is TGTGCCAGCAGCCTAACTCCGACAGGGGATAATTCACCCCTCCACTTT. It specifies CASSLTPTGDNSPLHF.

The V and J genes are TRBV30 and TRBJ1-5; no definite D call. Germline loops: CDR1 GTSNPN, CDR2 SVGIG (reference sequence). Trimming took 2 bases from V and 6 from J, leaving 14 bases between them. The CDR3 extends over 14 amino acids. As DNA, the CDR3 is TGTGCCTGGAGTAGCGTGGTTAGTAGTCAGCCCCAGCATTTT. It is translated as CAWSSVVSSQPQHF.